The 32 T cell receptor beta chains below all came from one sample that was sequenced in a study of blood T cells in healthy people across ages. Together with a sample-barcoded 5' primer, a J-beta primer mix was included in a second PCR lasting about 7 to 11 cycles. TCRdb re-derived calls from the 5' RACE reads in MiXCR, one entry per CDR3 protein. The table includes hundreds of thousands of distinct CDR3 sequences, roughly 43% detected once. The sequencing sample was made of blood. Source of these receptors: a man older than 75 in good health.

This clonotype was counted a few times. V gene TRBV9 combines with J gene TRBJ2-7, with D possibly TRBD2 on 6 matching bases. The CDR3 has 14 amino acids. Germline V gives CDR1 SGDLS, CDR2 YYNGEE. Trimming took off 3 bases at V and 2 bases at J, with 12 bases between the two ends. CDR3 in DNA: TGTGCCAGCAGCGCTCGACTAGGTGCCTACGAGCAGTACTTC. Translation gives CASSARLGAYEQYF.

This chain connects TRBV7-6 to TRBJ2-7; D is ambiguous. The V and J ends lost 0 bases and 0 bases respectively, with 15 bases between them. This CDR3 spans 17 amino acids. The V gene's germline CDR1 is SGHVS and CDR2 FNYEAQ. The CDR3 bases are TGTGCCAGCAGCTTAGCGAGTGCCAGGACGAGCTCCTACGAGCAGTACTTC. This codes for CASSLASARTSSYEQYF.

The gene calls are TRBV4-3 and TRBJ1-5; D is perhaps TRBD1 (5 bases). Trimming took off 0 bases at V and 6 bases at J, with 12 bases between the two ends. This CDR3 region has 15 residues. Germline CDR1 is LGHNA and CDR2 is YSLEER. CDR3 nucleotide sequence: TGCGCCAGCAGCCAAGATGGGGGAAAGGGTCAGCCCCAGCATTTT. Its translation is CASSQDGGKGQPQHF.

As to this clonotype: A read error may account for a junction end that differs from germline. This rearrangement joins TRBV20-1 to TRBJ2-1; perhaps TRBD1 as D (6 bases). Germline V gene data show CDR1 as DFQATT and CDR2 as SNEGSKA (reference sequence). This CDR3 spans 13 amino acids. CDR3: CNAQHAGANEQFF. In DNA, the CDR3 is TGCAATGCTCAACACGCAGGGGCCAATGAGCAGTTCTTC.

The chain's CDR3 is CAGRNPSGSSRKTQYF. The CDR3 region has the DNA TGTGCCGGCCGAAACCCTAGCGGGAGTTCGAGGAAGACCCAGTACTTC. The chain recombines TRBV6-2 or TRBV6-3 with TRBJ2-4; 10 nucleotides agree with TRBD2. The J call is in doubt because the DNA end fits TRBJ2-5 better. The germline V gene encodes CDR1 MNHEY and CDR2 SVGEGT. The CDR3 totals 16 residues.

This clonotype was picked up a small number of times. The CDR3 coding sequence is TGTGCCAGCAGCCTTAACAGGGTGTCCTACACCTTC. The encoded protein is CASSLNRVSYTF. The chain joins TRBV4-2 to TRBJ1-2; tentative D call: TRBD1 (6 bases). V lost 4 bases and J 10 bases, leaving 13 bases between the germline ends. CDR1 and CDR2 from the germline V gene are LGHNA and YNFKEQ. The length of the CDR3 is 12 residues.

This rearrangement joins TRBV4-2 to TRBJ2-5; D is undetermined. CDR1 is LGHNA and CDR2 is YNFKEQ in the germline V gene. CDR3 length: 14 amino acids. V lost 0 bases and J lost 3, with 8 bases in between. CDR3 protein: CASSQDPHKETQYF. The CDR3 DNA reads TGTGCCAGCAGCCAAGATCCCCACAAAGAGACCCAGTACTTC.

The V call is TRBV7-2, the J call TRBJ1-1, with D unresolved. The CDR3 loop spans 15 amino acids. V was clipped by 8 bases and J by 3 bases, with 19 bases between them. CDR1 is SGHTA and CDR2 is FQGNSA in the germline V gene. CDR3 nucleotide sequence: TGTGCCAGCGAAGTTACTAATACACTGTACACTGAAGCTTTCTTT. This sequence encodes CASEVTNTLYTEAFF.

The V call is TRBV6-2 or TRBV6-3, the J call TRBJ2-6; 8 nucleotides match TRBD1. The V gene's germline CDR1 is MNHEY and CDR2 SVGEGT. V lost 5 bases and J lost 3; bases outside the gene matches: 9. The CDR3 spans 17 residues. The chain's CDR3 is CASSPTTGEIGANVLTF. Written as DNA, the CDR3 is TGTGCCAGCAGTCCGACGACAGGGGAGATTGGGGCCAACGTCCTGACTTTC.

The count of this clonotype is one. The chain employs TRBV5-1 and TRBJ1-2; 7 bases line up with TRBD1. Germline loops: CDR1 SGHRS, CDR2 YFSETQ. The length of the CDR3 is 15 residues. Trimming removed 0 bases from V and 4 bases from J; junction bases left unmatched: 6. This CDR3 reads CASSLEMTGSYGYTF. CDR3 coding DNA: TGCGCCAGCAGCTTGGAAATGACAGGGTCCTATGGCTACACCTTC.

V and J are TRBV28 and TRBJ2-5, with D tentatively TRBD1 or TRBD2 (5 bases each). From germline, CDR1 is MDHEN and CDR2 SYDVKM. This CDR3 region has 17 residues. The V end was cut by 5 bases, the J end by 4 bases, with 23 bases between. The CDR3 here is CASSPPKGTPKRETQYF. The CDR3 region has the DNA TGTGCCAGCAGTCCCCCAAAGGGGACCCCTAAGAGAGAGACCCAGTACTTC. The full variable domain, completed using reference TRBV28 and TRBJ2-5, is DVKVTQSSRYLVKRTGEKVFLECVQDMDHENMFWYRQDPGLGLRLIYFSYDVKMKEKGDIPEGYSVSREKKERFSLILESASTNQTSMYLCASSPPKGTPKRETQYFGPGTRLLVL.

This clonotype occurred a few times. This sequence joins TRBV7-2 and TRBJ2-7, with D possibly being TRBD1 (5 bases). The germline V gene encodes CDR1 SGHTA and CDR2 FQGNSA. Trimming pared 2 bases from V and 1 base from J, leaving 21 bases between. This CDR3 has 18 residues. The CDR3 coding sequence is TGTGCCAGCAGCTTAAGACCCGCCACCGCCAGGGTTTCCTACGAGCAGTACTTC. Its protein product is CASSLRPATARVSYEQYF.

About this clonotype itself: With a much larger clone just one base away, this may be a read error. V gene TRBV6-2 or TRBV6-3 combines with J gene TRBJ2-7; no clear D. CDR3 size: 13 residues. Germline loops: CDR1 MNHEY, CDR2 SVGEGT. Trimming shortened V by 5 bases and J by 7 bases, and 15 bases separated the two germline ends. CDR3 loop: CASSPSHAWEQYF. The CDR3 DNA sequence: TGTGCCAGCAGTCCTTCCCACGCATGGGAGCAGTACTTC.

The chain employs TRBV6-5 and TRBJ2-1; possible D gene TRBD2, 6 bases. The J call is uncertain, as TRBJ2-7 better fits the DNA end. Per the germline V gene, CDR1 is MNHEY and CDR2 is SVGAGI. The CDR3 consists of 13 residues. CDR3 amino acids: CASRSGDFYEQYF. The CDR3 region has the DNA TGTGCCAGCAGATCCGGGGACTTTTACGAGCAGTACTTC.

This chain joins TRBV9 and TRBJ2-5; 7 nucleotides match TRBD1. The J call could be wrong; TRBJ2-7 is a better fit for the DNA end. The CDR3 has 14 residues. CDR1 is SGDLS, CDR2 YYNGEE, per germline. The CDR3 is CASSLDRVEYEQYF. The CDR3 coding sequence is TGTGCCAGCAGCCTAGACAGGGTGGAGTACGAGCAGTACTTC.

This clonotype was detected ten times or more. The CDR3 DNA sequence: TGCAGCGTTGAGGGGGGACGTGAGACCCAGTACTTC. Translation gives CSVEGGRETQYF. The V and J genes are TRBV29-1 and TRBJ2-5; perhaps TRBD2 as D (6 bases). The germline gives CDR1 SQVTM, CDR2 ANQGSEA. V lost 3 bases and J 5 bases, leaving 10 bases between the germline ends. The length of the CDR3 is 12 residues.

The chain is built from TRBV5-1 and TRBJ2-3; D may be TRBD2 (5 bases). Germline V gene sequence: CDR1 SGHRS, CDR2 YFSETQ. Trimming cost V 0 bases and J 4 bases, with 9 bases left between them. This CDR3 is built from 14 residues. CDR3 loop: CASSLVTTPDTQYF. The CDR3 nucleotides read TGCGCCAGCAGCTTGGTGACTACCCCAGATACGCAGTATTTT.

In its sample, this clonotype was seen a few times. V and J are TRBV6-6 and TRBJ2-1; possible D gene TRBD2, 5 bases. This CDR3 has 12 residues. Germline CDR1 MNHNY, CDR2 SVGAGI (reference sequence). Trimming left V 2 bases short and J 8 bases short, with 7 bases between. CDR3 in amino acids: CASSYEGDEQFF. The CDR3 coding sequence is TGTGCCAGCAGTTACGAGGGCGATGAGCAGTTCTTC.

This chain connects TRBV7-2 to TRBJ2-5; no reliable D call. This CDR3 is built from 13 residues. The V end lost 5 bases, the J end lost 2 bases, and 9 bases lay between the germline ends. Germline loops: CDR1 SGHTA, CDR2 FQGNSA. The CDR3 coding sequence is TGTGCCAGCAGCGTACTCGGGCAAGAGACCCAGTACTTC. Amino acid sequence: CASSVLGQETQYF.

Details on this clonotype: One base away lies a much larger clone, so this may be a sequencing read error. This CDR3 is missing its conserved last phenylalanine or tryptophan, likely due to a read error. The chain carries TRBV4-2 and TRBJ2-5; 10 bases fit TRBD2. With 0 bases clipped from V and 2 bases from J, the junction kept 9 bases outside the gene matches. Per germline, CDR1 LGHNA and CDR2 YNFKEQ. The CDR3 sequence is 18 residues long. The CDR3 loop is CASSQEGTGAGGQETQYL. The CDR3 DNA sequence: TGTGCCAGCAGCCAAGAGGGGACGGGAGCGGGAGGGCAAGAGACCCAGTACTTG.

This clonotype was found many times. The CDR3 spells CASSYSRGNEKLFF. The CDR3 region has the DNA TGTGCCAGCAGTTACTCCCGGGGGAATGAAAAACTGTTTTTT. The chain uses TRBV6-6 and TRBJ1-4, with D perhaps TRBD1 (5 bases). Trimming shortened V by 0 bases and J by 5 bases, and 7 bases separated the two germline ends. Germline values: CDR1 MNHNY, CDR2 SVGAGI (reference sequence). The CDR3 contains 14 residues.

This rearrangement joins TRBV7-2 to TRBJ2-7; 11 bases are shared with TRBD2. CDR3 length: 17 amino acids. CDR1 SGHTA and CDR2 FQGNSA come from the germline V gene. Trimming at V came to 6 bases and at J to 0 bases, leaving 10 bases not matched to a gene. CDR3 protein: CASRQGLAGGGSYEQYF. The CDR3 nucleotides read TGTGCCAGCAGGCAAGGGCTAGCGGGAGGAGGCTCCTACGAGCAGTACTTC.

The rearrangement links TRBV20-1 to TRBJ2-3; the match to TRBD2 covers 14 bases. The CDR3 is made up of 16 amino acids. From germline, CDR1 is DFQATT and CDR2 SNEGSKA (reference sequence). Trimming took 6 bases from V and 6 from J; bases not matched to a gene: 11. The CDR3 DNA reads TGCAGTGCACAGGGGACTAGCGGGAGATTGTCCGATACGCAGTATTTT. Amino acid sequence: CSAQGTSGRLSDTQYF.

This clonotype was detected only a few times. The rearrangement links TRBV7-3 to TRBJ2-1, with 7 bases matching TRBD2. The CDR3 spans 14 residues. Germline V lookup: CDR1 SGHTA, CDR2 FQGTGA. The ends lost 5 bases at V and 9 bases at J; junction bases unmatched: 10. In DNA, the CDR3 is TGTGCCAGCAGCCCGGGAGGCCCCCTGAGTGAGCAGTTCTTC. Translation: CASSPGGPLSEQFF.

The J gene is TRBJ1-2, the V gene TRBV6-6; D remains unclear. The CDR3 contains 13 residues. Per the germline V gene, CDR1 is MNHNY and CDR2 is SVGAGI (reference sequence). Trimming pared 2 bases from V and 8 bases from J, leaving 12 bases between. CDR3 coding DNA: TGTGCCAGCAGTTACGGTCGGGGTGGGGGCTACACCTTC. Protein sequence: CASSYGRGGGYTF.

Of note for this clonotype: One junction end does not reproduce the germline sequence, and a read error may be involved. V and J are TRBV28 and TRBJ2-1; D perhaps matches TRBD1 (5 bases). This CDR3 has 13 residues. Germline CDR1 MDHEN, CDR2 SYDVKM. CDR3 in DNA: TGTGCCTGCAGTTGGACATATGGAAATGAGCAGTTCTTC. As protein: CACSWTYGNEQFF. Variable domain in full (rest from reference TRBV28 and TRBJ2-1): DVKVTQSSRYLVKRTGEKVFLECVQDMDHENMFWYRQDPGLGLRLIYFSYDVKMKEKGDIPEGYSVSREKKERFSLILESASTNQTSMYLCACSWTYGNEQFFGPGTRLTVL.

The V gene is TRBV4-2, the J gene TRBJ2-1; tentatively, D is TRBD1 or TRBD2 (6 bases each). The CDR3 runs to 14 residues. Germline V CDR1 and CDR2: LGHNA, YNFKEQ. Deletions cut 0 bases from V and 10 bases from J, with 13 bases between. The DNA for the CDR3 is TGTGCCAGCAGCCAAGATCGGGGGCAGTTGGAGCAGTTCTTC. Protein sequence: CASSQDRGQLEQFF.

The sample holds a few counts of this clonotype. The V call is TRBV11-2, the J call TRBJ2-2; 14 nucleotides line up with TRBD2. Trimming cost V 3 bases and J 7 bases; bases outside gene matches: 4. The V gene's germline CDR1 is SGHAT and CDR2 FQNNGV. The CDR3 sequence is 16 residues long. DNA for the CDR3: TGTGCCAGCAGCTTTGGGACTAGCGGGAGTGTCGGGGAGCTGTTTTTT. This codes for CASSFGTSGSVGELFF.

Details on this clonotype: At one of its ends the junction is not consistent with the germline gene, which may arise from a read error. The gene calls are TRBV3-1 and TRBJ2-3, with 9 bases lining up with TRBD2. The CDR3 has 19 amino acids. Germline CDR1 reads LGHDT; CDR2 reads YNNKEL (reference sequence). The CDR3 nucleotides read TGTGCCAGCAGCCAAGATAGCGCAGGGAGCGGGAGGTTCACAGATTCGCAGTATTTT. Translated: CASSQDSAGSGRFTDSQYF.

This clonotype was recorded at least ten times. V gene TRBV6-5 combines with J gene TRBJ2-1; 8 bases match TRBD2. Germline CDR1 is MNHEY and CDR2 is SVGAGI. This CDR3 is built from 15 residues. V lost 6 bases and J lost 0; bases outside the gene matches: 4. Here the CDR3 reads CASRTSGSSYNEQFF. The CDR3 DNA is TGTGCCAGCAGGACGAGCGGGAGCTCCTACAATGAGCAGTTCTTC.

The CDR3 DNA reads TGCAGTGCCCCGATCTACACCTTC. This encodes CSAPIYTF. V is TRBV20-1 and J is TRBJ1-2; D gene unclear. Germline loops: CDR1 DFQATT, CDR2 SNEGSKA (reference sequence). CDR3 length: 8 amino acids. The ends were cut back, 6 bases at V and 10 bases at J, with 6 bases in the middle.

The V call is TRBV29-1, the J call TRBJ1-4; 7 bases line up with TRBD1. V shed 4 bases and J 9 bases; nucleotides not matched to a gene: 8. CDR1 is SQVTM and CDR2 is ANQGSEA in the germline V gene. The CDR3 sequence is 13 residues long. CDR3: CSVGSTGHQKLFF. CDR3 in DNA: TGCAGCGTTGGTTCGACAGGGCACCAAAAACTGTTTTTT.